Presented here are 3 T cell receptor beta chains from one specimen sequenced in a study of blood T cell repertoires in COVID-19. Clones were read by immunoSEQ multiplex PCR, and TCRdb kept only the in-frame ones, dropping some. Of 200,000 to 250,000 clones in the sample, around 90% were seen once. Input material: peripheral blood. The receptors originated from a man younger than 35 with active or convalescent COVID-19.

The chain recombines TRBV27 with TRBJ2-5; weak D call: TRBD2 (6 bases). The length of the CDR3 is 13 residues. CDR1 and CDR2 from the germline V gene are MNHEY and SMNVEV (reference sequence). Trimming removed 7 bases from V and 5 bases from J, with 14 bases in between. The CDR3 nucleotides read TGTGCCAGCAAGCCGTTGGGGAGGGAGACCCAGTACTTC. It yields the protein CASKPLGRETQYF.

The chain joins TRBV28 to TRBJ2-5, with TRBD1 identical over 8 bases. Trimming removed 5 bases from V and 4 bases from J; junction bases left unmatched: 9. Germline CDR1 is MDHEN and CDR2 is SYDVKM. The CDR3 has 15 residues. DNA for the CDR3: TGTGCCAGCAGTGAGACGGACAGGGTAACAGAGACCCAGTACTTC. Amino acids: CASSETDRVTETQYF. The full variable domain, its missing parts supplied by reference TRBV28 and TRBJ2-5, is DVKVTQSSRYLVKRTGEKVFLECVQDMDHENMFWYRQDPGLGLRLIYFSYDVKMKEKGDIPEGYSVSREKKERFSLILESASTNQTSMYLCASSETDRVTETQYFGPGTRLLVL.

The chain joins TRBV27 to TRBJ2-7, with 9 bases lining up with TRBD1. The J segment lost 3 bases and the V segment lost 6 bases, leaving 3 bases of the junction unmatched. CDR1 and CDR2 (germline): MNHEY, SMNVEV (reference sequence). This CDR3 is 13 amino acids long. CDR3 protein: CASSSTGGYEQYF. CDR3 in DNA: TGTGCCAGCAGCTCGACAGGGGGCTACGAGCAGTACTTC.